This T cell receptor beta chain appears in the sequencing data of a study of cytomegalovirus exposure and HLA in healthy donors. Broader study findings: Under 20,000 TCR beta sequences were associated with HLA alleles at 0.05 false discovery rate in a later analysis. In an earlier analysis, most TCR beta V segments were productive about 87% or about 30% of the time. The study put some 160 TCR beta chains on its list as cytomegalovirus-associated.

With 60 Vbeta and 13 Jbeta primers, the PCR was carried out. TCRdb's copy holds only in-frame clones and misses some; the assay was immunoSEQ multiplex PCR. The data contain more than 85,000 clones, roughly 83% of them singletons. Germline CDR1 reads SEHNR; CDR2 reads FQNEAQ (reference sequence). The CDR3 sequence is 14 residues long. About this clone: Its target is not known. One end of the junction varies from germline; a read error may be responsible.

The source is a middle-aged man in good health and CMV-seronegative. The sequencing sample was made of PBMCs. The chain recombines TRBV7-9 with TRBJ1-1; D is unresolved. The CDR3 DNA follows: TGTTCCAGCAGCCCGAGCCCTATGAACACTGAAGCTTTCTTT. Amino acid sequence: CSSSPSPMNTEAFF.